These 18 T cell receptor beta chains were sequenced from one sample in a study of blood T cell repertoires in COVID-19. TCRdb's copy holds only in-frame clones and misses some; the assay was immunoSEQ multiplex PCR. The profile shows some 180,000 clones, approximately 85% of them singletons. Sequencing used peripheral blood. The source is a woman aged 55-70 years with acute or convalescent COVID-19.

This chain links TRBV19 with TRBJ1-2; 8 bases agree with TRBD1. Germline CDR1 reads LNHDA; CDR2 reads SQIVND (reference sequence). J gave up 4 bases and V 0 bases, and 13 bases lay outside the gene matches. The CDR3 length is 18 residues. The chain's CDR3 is CASSIDRLLSGGFYGYTF. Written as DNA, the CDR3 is TGTGCCAGTAGTATAGATCGGCTCTTGTCAGGGGGCTTCTATGGCTACACCTTC.

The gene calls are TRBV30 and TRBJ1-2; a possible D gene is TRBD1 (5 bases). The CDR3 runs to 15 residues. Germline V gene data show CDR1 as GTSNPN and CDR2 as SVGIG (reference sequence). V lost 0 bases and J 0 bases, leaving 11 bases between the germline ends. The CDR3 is CAWSVKGASNYGYTF. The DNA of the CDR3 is TGTGCCTGGAGTGTAAAAGGGGCCTCTAACTATGGCTACACCTTC. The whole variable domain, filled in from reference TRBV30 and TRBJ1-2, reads SQTIHQWPATLVQPVGSPLSLECTVEGTSNPNLYWYRQAAGRGLQLLFYSVGIGQISSEVPQNLSASRPQDRQFILSSKKLLLSDSGFYLCAWSVKGASNYGYTFGSGTRLTVV.

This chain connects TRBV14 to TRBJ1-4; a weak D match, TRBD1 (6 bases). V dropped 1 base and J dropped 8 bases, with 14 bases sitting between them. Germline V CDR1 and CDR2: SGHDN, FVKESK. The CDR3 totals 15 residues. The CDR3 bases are TGTGCCAGCAGCCAAGCCTTTACAGGGCGGGAAAAACTGTTTTTT. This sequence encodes CASSQAFTGREKLFF.

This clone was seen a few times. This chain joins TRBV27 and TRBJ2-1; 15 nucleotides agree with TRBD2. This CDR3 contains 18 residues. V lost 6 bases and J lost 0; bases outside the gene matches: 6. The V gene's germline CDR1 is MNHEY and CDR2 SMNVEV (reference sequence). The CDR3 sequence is CASSRGLAGGRSYNEQFF. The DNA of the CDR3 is TGTGCCAGCAGCCGGGGACTAGCGGGAGGTCGCTCCTACAATGAGCAGTTCTTC.

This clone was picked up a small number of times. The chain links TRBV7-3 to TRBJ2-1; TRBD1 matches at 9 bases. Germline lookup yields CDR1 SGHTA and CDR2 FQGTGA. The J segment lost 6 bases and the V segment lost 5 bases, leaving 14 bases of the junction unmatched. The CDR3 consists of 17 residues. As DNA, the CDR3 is TGTGCCAGCAGCCTGACAGGGGGAACGGGAAGTGGCAATGAGCAGTTCTTC. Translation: CASSLTGGTGSGNEQFF.

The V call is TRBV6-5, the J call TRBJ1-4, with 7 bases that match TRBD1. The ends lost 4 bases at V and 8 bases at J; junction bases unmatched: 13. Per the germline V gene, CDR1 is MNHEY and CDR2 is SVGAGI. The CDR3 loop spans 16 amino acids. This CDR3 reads CASSSIDRARSEKLFF. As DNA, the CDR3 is TGTGCCAGCAGTTCCATAGACAGGGCAAGGTCGGAAAAACTGTTTTTT.

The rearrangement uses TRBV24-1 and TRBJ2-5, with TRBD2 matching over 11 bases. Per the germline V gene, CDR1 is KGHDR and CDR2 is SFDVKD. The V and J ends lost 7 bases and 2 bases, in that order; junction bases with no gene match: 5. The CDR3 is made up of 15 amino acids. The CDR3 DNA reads TGTGCCACCAGCCCGGGACTAGCGGCACAAGAGACCCAGTACTTC. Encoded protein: CATSPGLAAQETQYF.

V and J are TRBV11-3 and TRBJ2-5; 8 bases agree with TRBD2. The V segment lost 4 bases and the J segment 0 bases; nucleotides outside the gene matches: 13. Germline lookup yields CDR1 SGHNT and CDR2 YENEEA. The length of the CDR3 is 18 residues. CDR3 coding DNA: TGTGCCAGCAGCTCCGGTATAGCGGGAAGGGGTTACCAAGAGACCCAGTACTTC. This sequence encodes CASSSGIAGRGYQETQYF.

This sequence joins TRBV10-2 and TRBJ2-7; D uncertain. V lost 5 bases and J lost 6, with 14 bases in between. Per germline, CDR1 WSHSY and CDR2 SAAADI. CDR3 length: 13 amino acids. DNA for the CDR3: TGCGCCAGCAGTCCTCCAACAGTCATCGAGCAGTACTTC. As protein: CASSPPTVIEQYF.

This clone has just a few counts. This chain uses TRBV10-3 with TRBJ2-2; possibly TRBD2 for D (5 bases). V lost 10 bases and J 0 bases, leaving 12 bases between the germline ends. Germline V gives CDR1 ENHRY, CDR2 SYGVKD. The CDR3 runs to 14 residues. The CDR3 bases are TGTGCCACCTCCGGGATGTCGAACACCGGGGAGCTGTTTTTT. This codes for CATSGMSNTGELFF.

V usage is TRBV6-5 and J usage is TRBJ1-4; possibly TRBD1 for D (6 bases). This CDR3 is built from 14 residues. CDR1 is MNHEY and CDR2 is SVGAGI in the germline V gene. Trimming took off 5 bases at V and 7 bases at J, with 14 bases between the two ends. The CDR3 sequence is CASSPDRGSEKLFF. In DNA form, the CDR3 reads TGTGCCAGCAGTCCGGACAGAGGGAGTGAAAAACTGTTTTTT.

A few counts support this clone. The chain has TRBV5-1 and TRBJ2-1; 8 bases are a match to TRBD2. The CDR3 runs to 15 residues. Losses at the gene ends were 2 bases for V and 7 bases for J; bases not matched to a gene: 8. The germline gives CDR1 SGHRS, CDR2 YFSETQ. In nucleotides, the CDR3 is TGCGCCAGCAGCTTAAGCGGGAGTCTGGGGAATGAGCAGTTCTTC. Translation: CASSLSGSLGNEQFF.

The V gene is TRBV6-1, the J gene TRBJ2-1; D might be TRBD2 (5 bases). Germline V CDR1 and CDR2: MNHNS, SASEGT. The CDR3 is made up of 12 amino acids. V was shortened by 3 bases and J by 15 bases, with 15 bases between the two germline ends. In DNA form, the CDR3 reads TGTGCCAGCAGTGACCGTACTAGGGATCGGTTCTTC. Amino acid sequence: CASSDRTRDRFF.

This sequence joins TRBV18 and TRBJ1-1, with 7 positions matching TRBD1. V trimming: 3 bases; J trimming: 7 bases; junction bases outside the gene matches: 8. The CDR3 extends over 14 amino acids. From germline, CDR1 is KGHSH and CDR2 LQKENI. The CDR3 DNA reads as TGTGCCAGCTCACCCGGACAGGCGGCGAATGAAGCTTTCTTT. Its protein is CASSPGQAANEAFF.

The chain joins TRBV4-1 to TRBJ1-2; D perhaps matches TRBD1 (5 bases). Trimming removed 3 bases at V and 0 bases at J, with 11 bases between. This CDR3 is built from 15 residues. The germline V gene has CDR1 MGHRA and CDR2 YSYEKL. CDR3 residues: CASSHQWTTNYGYTF. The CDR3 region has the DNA TGCGCCAGCAGCCATCAATGGACAACTAACTATGGCTACACCTTC.

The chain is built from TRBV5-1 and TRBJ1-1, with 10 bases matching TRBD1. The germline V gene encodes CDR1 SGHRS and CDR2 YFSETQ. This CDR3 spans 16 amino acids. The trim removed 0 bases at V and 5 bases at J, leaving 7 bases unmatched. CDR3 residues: CASSLVTGGAGTEAFF. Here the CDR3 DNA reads TGCGCCAGCAGCTTGGTGACAGGGGGCGCGGGGACTGAAGCTTTCTTT.

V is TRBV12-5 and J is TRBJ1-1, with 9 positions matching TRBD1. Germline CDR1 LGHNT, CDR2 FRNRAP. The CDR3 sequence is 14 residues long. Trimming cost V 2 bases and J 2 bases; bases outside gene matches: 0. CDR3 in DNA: TGTGCTAGTGGTTTGACAGGGGGCAACACTGAAGCTTTCTTT. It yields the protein CASGLTGGNTEAFF.

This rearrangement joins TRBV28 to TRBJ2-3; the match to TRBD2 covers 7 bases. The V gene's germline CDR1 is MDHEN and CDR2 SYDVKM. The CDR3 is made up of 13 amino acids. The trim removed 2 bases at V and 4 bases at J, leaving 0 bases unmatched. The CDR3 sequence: CASSLRGADTQYF. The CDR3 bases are TGTGCCAGCAGTTTACGGGGGGCAGATACGCAGTATTTT.